This is a list of T cell receptor beta chains from one sample in a study of blood T cell repertoires in COVID-19. Only in-frame clones appear in the TCRdb table, and some are missing; sequencing was by immunoSEQ multiplex PCR. Of 250,000 to 350,000 clones listed, about 88% are singletons. What was sequenced was peripheral blood. The receptors here all came from a human donor with COVID-19, enrolled during active disease. The donor label of this sample is uncertain. Each CDR3 is given with its conserved first and last residue. D genes are given only for firm matches. For some rows the clone size is stated as once, few or many, or as a class when expanded; others skip it.

d_gene	v_gene	abundance	j_gene	CDR3nt	CDR3aa
TRBD2	TRBV19	.	TRBJ2-1	TGTGCCAGTGAGATCTCTGGCGGGAGCTCCTACAATGAGCAGTTCTTC	CASEISGGSSYNEQFF
.	TRBV5-1	.	TRBJ2-7	TGCGCCAGCAGCCCTAGGACACAGGCCGTCAGCTCCTACGAGCAGTACTTC	CASSPRTQAVSSYEQYF
.	TRBV29-1	.	TRBJ2-3	TGCAGCGTTGTTTTCGGCAGGGACACAGATACGCAGTATTTT	CSVVFGRDTDTQYF
TRBD1	TRBV5-1	.	TRBJ2-7	TGCGCCAGCAGCTCCTCCGGGACAGGGACCTACGAGCAGTACTTC	CASSSSGTGTYEQYF
.	TRBV24-1	.	TRBJ1-5	TGTGCCACCAGTGATTCGACAGGCCCCTTTCAGCCCCAGCATTTT	CATSDSTGPFQPQHF
TRBD2	TRBV4-2	.	TRBJ2-2	TGTGCCAGCAGCCAAGGGGGAGGGGAGGGCCGCACCGGGGAGCTGTTTTTT	CASSQGGGEGRTGELFF
.	TRBV15	.	TRBJ2-2	TGTGCCACCAGCCCCGGACTGAACACCGGGGAGCTGTTTTTT	CATSPGLNTGELFF
.	TRBV7-9	.	TRBJ2-7	TGTGCCAGCAGCACCAGGGACACCTACGAGCAGTACTTC	CASSTRDTYEQYF
.	TRBV28	.	TRBJ1-6	TGTGCCAGCAGTTTTCTACTCCCCCTCCACTTT	CASSFLLPLHF
TRBD1	TRBV7-3	.	TRBJ1-5	TGTGCCAGCAGCCTCACAGGGGGCATTAATCAGCCCCAGCATTTT	CASSLTGGINQPQHF
TRBD2	TRBV19	.	TRBJ2-4	TGTGCCAGTAAATCAAAACTAGCGGGATTCCCAGCCAAAAACATTCAGTACTTC	CASKSKLAGFPAKNIQYF
TRBD2	TRBV3-1/TRBV3-2	.	TRBJ2-1	TGTGCCAGCAGCCTTACTAGCGGGAGCGACAATGAGCAGTTCTTC	CASSLTSGSDNEQFF
.	TRBV4-1	.	TRBJ1-5	TGCGCCAGCAGCCAGGGGGCGACAGATAGCAATCAGCCCCAGCATTTT	CASSQGATDSNQPQHF
.	TRBV28	.	TRBJ1-5	TGTGCCAGCAGCTCTTACAGGGCGCAGCCCCAGCATTTT	CASSSYRAQPQHF
.	TRBV7-2	.	TRBJ1-5	TGTGCCAGCAGCTCACAGGCGACGGGCAATCAGCCCCAGCATTTT	CASSSQATGNQPQHF
.	TRBV7-8	few	TRBJ1-4	TGTGCCAGCAGCTTCCAGCTTACAGGAACTAATGAAAAACTGTTTTTT	CASSFQLTGTNEKLFF
.	TRBV30	.	TRBJ1-1	TGTGCCTGGAGTCGTGGCGGCGGCGAAGCTTTCTTT	CAWSRGGGEAFF
.	TRBV27	.	TRBJ2-2	TGTGCCAGCAGCCTGACCGGGGAGCTGTTTTTT	CASSLTGELFF
.	TRBV19	.	TRBJ2-7	TGTGCCAGTAGTATGGACATTCTAGTCTCCTACGAGCAGTACTTC	CASSMDILVSYEQYF
.	TRBV28	.	TRBJ2-7	TGTGCCAGCAGTCCAAGCGGGTTTCCCTACGAGCAGTACTTC	CASSPSGFPYEQYF
TRBD2	TRBV4-3	.	TRBJ2-1	TGCGCCAGCAGCCAAGAGTCTCGGGAGGGGCCCTACAATGAGCAGTTCTTC	CASSQESREGPYNEQFF
.	TRBV7-2	.	TRBJ1-2	TGTGCCAGCAGCTTACAGGGATCCTATGGCTACACCTTC	CASSLQGSYGYTF